These T cell receptor beta chains were read from a single sample in a study of blood T cell repertoires in COVID-19. TCRdb's table, derived via immunoSEQ multiplex PCR, lists solely in-frame clones and lacks some. This sample has roughly 100,000 clones, with just under 85% found just once. Sequencing was performed on peripheral blood. The receptors here all came from a man aged 35 to 55 with active or convalescent COVID-19. The CDR3 runs from the conserved cysteine through the conserved F or W. Fields, in order: clone size, D gene, J gene, V gene, CDR3 protein, CDR3 DNA. D genes are given only for firm matches. Clone size, where shown, is once, few, many, or a class for clones that have expanded.

NA,NA,TRBJ1-3,TRBV15,CATSSGGQSSGNTIYF,TGTGCCACCAGCAGCGGGGGGCAGAGCTCTGGAAACACCATATATTTT
NA,NA,TRBJ2-2,TRBV27,CASSLHLGGTGELFF,TGTGCCAGCAGTTTACATTTAGGGGGTACCGGGGAGCTGTTTTTT
once,TRBD2,TRBJ2-7,TRBV4-3,CASSQTTLAGGRRYEQYF,TGCGCCAGCAGCCAGACAACACTAGCGGGGGGTCGAAGGTACGAGCAGTACTTC
NA,TRBD2,TRBJ2-3,TRBV5-4,CASSPAGGFTDTQYF,TGTGCCAGCAGCCCAGCGGGGGGGTTCACAGATACGCAGTATTTT
NA,TRBD1,TRBJ2-1,TRBV9,CASSVVGQGRDEQFF,TGTGCCAGCAGCGTTGTCGGACAGGGCCGGGATGAGCAGTTCTTC
NA,TRBD1,TRBJ1-5,TRBV19,CASSMGGGTGFNQPQHF,TGTGCCAGTAGTATGGGAGGTGGGACAGGGTTCAATCAGCCCCAGCATTTT
NA,NA,TRBJ2-3,TRBV5-1,CASSQETDTQYF,TGCGCCAGCAGCCAGGAAACAGATACGCAGTATTTT
NA,NA,TRBJ1-6,TRBV19,CASSIAAERGLHF,TGTGCCAGTAGTATAGCGGCAGAAAGGGGCCTCCACTTT
NA,TRBD2,TRBJ2-3,TRBV5-4,CASSPGGASGGPGTQYF,TGTGCCAGCAGCCCCGGGGGTGCTAGCGGGGGGCCGGGTACGCAGTATTTT
NA,TRBD1,TRBJ2-2,TRBV5-1,CASSLRRDSGELFF,TGCGCCAGCAGCTTGCGCCGGGACAGCGGGGAGCTGTTTTTT
NA,TRBD2,TRBJ2-7,TRBV3-1/TRBV3-2,CASSQGLAGAYEQYF,TGTGCCAGCAGCCAAGGGCTAGCGGGCGCCTACGAGCAGTACTTC
NA,NA,TRBJ1-4,TRBV5-5,CASSFEGTNEKLFF,TGTGCCAGCAGCTTCGAGGGTACTAATGAAAAACTGTTTTTT
NA,TRBD1,TRBJ1-4,TRBV27,CASRPTGAGEKLFF,TGTGCCAGCAGGCCGACAGGGGCGGGGGAAAAACTGTTTTTT
NA,TRBD2,TRBJ2-1,TRBV6-1,CASSEGGSGGNEQFF,TGTGCCAGCAGTGAAGGGGGTAGCGGGGGAAATGAGCAGTTCTTC
few,NA,TRBJ1-5,TRBV29-1,CSVGGGNQPQHF,TGCAGCGTTGGGGGGGGCAATCAGCCCCAGCATTTT
NA,NA,TRBJ2-7,TRBV23-1,CASSNPGQYF,TGCGCCAGCAGTAACCCAGGGCAGTACTTC
NA,TRBD2,TRBJ2-2,TRBV5-4,CASSPRSGGAPGELFF,TGTGCCAGCAGCCCTAGGAGCGGGGGGGCCCCCGGGGAGCTGTTTTTT
NA,TRBD1,TRBJ2-1,TRBV9,CASSERDRPYNEQFF,TGTGCCAGCAGCGAAAGGGACAGACCCTACAATGAGCAGTTCTTC
NA,NA,TRBJ2-7,TRBV7-6,CASSLGAGAESYEQYF,TGTGCCAGCAGCTTAGGGGCGGGGGCCGAATCCTACGAGCAGTACTTC
NA,TRBD2,TRBJ2-1,TRBV4-1,CASSRGLAGGPGNEQFF,TGCGCCAGCAGCCGGGGACTAGCGGGGGGGCCGGGCAATGAGCAGTTCTTC
NA,NA,TRBJ1-3,TRBV11-2,CASSSGVFGNTIYF,TGTGCCAGCAGCTCAGGGGTTTTTGGAAACACCATATATTTT
NA,NA,TRBJ2-3,TRBV10-3,CAITTSTGKVDTQYF,TGTGCCATCACAACCTCTACAGGGAAGGTAGATACGCAGTATTTT
NA,NA,TRBJ1-6,TRBV11-2,CASSGTGGANSPLHF,TGTGCCAGCAGCGGCACGGGGGGGGCGAATTCACCCCTCCACTTT
NA,NA,TRBJ1-2,TRBV10-2,CASSESWRARNYGYTF,TGCGCCAGCAGTGAGTCGTGGAGGGCCAGGAACTATGGCTACACCTTC
NA,NA,TRBJ2-1,TRBV4-2,CASSQERQQGQNEQFF,TGTGCCAGCAGCCAAGAACGGCAACAGGGCCAAAATGAGCAGTTCTTC
NA,NA,TRBJ1-4,TRBV12-2,CASRSYEKLFF,TGTGCAAGTCGCTCCTATGAAAAACTGTTTTTT
NA,NA,TRBJ1-5,TRBV10-3,CAISGTDNQPQHF,TGTGCCATCAGTGGGACAGACAATCAGCCCCAGCATTTT
once,NA,TRBJ2-7,TRBV3-1/TRBV3-2,CASSQVYYEQYF,TGTGCCAGCAGCCAAGTTTACTACGAGCAGTACTTC
NA,TRBD2,TRBJ2-5,TRBV7-6,CASSSGGLAVETQYF,TGTGCCAGCAGCTCCGGTGGGCTAGCGGTAGAGACCCAGTACTTC
NA,NA,TRBJ1-1,TRBV9,CASSVMRDTEAFF,TGTGCCAGCAGCGTAATGAGGGACACTGAAGCTTTCTTT
NA,TRBD2,TRBJ2-5,TRBV7-2,CASSSHPRASGGQETQYF,TGTGCCAGCAGCTCGCACCCCCGGGCTAGCGGGGGCCAAGAGACCCAGTACTTC
once,TRBD1,TRBJ2-2,TRBV11-3,CASSLGGRGSGELFF,TGTGCCAGCAGCCTAGGAGGCAGGGGGAGCGGGGAGCTGTTTTTT
NA,NA,TRBJ2-5,TRBV4-3,CASSQDLATKETQYF,TGCGCCAGCAGCCAAGATCTCGCAACAAAAGAGACCCAGTACTTC
NA,NA,TRBJ1-6,TRBV25-1,CASSEESSPPLHF,TGTGCCAGCAGTGAAGAGTCCTCTCCACCCCTCCACTTT
once,NA,TRBJ2-5,TRBV7-9,CASSSETQYF,TGTGCCAGTTCTTCAGAGACCCAGTACTTC
NA,NA,TRBJ2-5,TRBV11-2,CASSPQGRRETQYF,TGTGCCAGCAGCCCGCAGGGGCGGCGGGAGACCCAGTACTTC
NA,NA,TRBJ2-7,TRBV7-9,CASRSTGDEDYEQYF,TGTGCCAGCAGAAGTACCGGTGACGAGGACTACGAGCAGTACTTC
NA,NA,TRBJ2-3,TRBV24-1,CATSLGGDTQYF,TGTGCCACCAGTCTAGGGGGAGATACGCAGTATTTT
once,TRBD2,TRBJ2-1,TRBV19,CASSISGGAGSYNEQFF,TGTGCCAGTAGTATCAGCGGGGGGGCAGGCTCCTACAATGAGCAGTTCTTC
once,NA,TRBJ1-5,TRBV2,CASRQGGQPQHF,TGTGCCAGCAGACAGGGTGGTCAGCCCCAGCATTTT
NA,NA,TRBJ2-7,TRBV12-3/TRBV12-4,CASSYGSAGEQYF,TGTGCCAGCAGTTATGGCTCCGCGGGCGAGCAGTACTTC
NA,TRBD1,TRBJ2-5,TRBV11-2,CASSQPQGALSAQYF,TGTGCCAGCAGCCAACCACAGGGGGCGCTTAGTGCCCAGTACTTC
NA,NA,TRBJ1-1,TRBV5-4,CASSLFMWGGSLNTEAFF,TGTGCCAGCAGCTTGTTTATGTGGGGAGGATCCCTGAACACTGAAGCTTTCTTT
NA,NA,TRBJ2-7,TRBV6-5,CASSWGPSYEQYF,TGTGCCAGCAGCTGGGGGCCCTCCTACGAGCAGTACTTC
NA,TRBD1,TRBJ2-7,TRBV3-1/TRBV3-2,CASSQERTGVGEQYF,TGTGCCAGCAGCCAAGAAAGAACAGGGGTTGGCGAGCAGTACTTC
NA,TRBD1,TRBJ1-2,TRBV6-5,CASKEGTAYGYTF,TGTGCCAGCAAAGAGGGGACAGCCTATGGCTACACCTTC
NA,TRBD1,TRBJ1-2,TRBV25-1,CASSLQGAPPNYGYTF,TGTGCCAGCAGCCTACAGGGGGCTCCCCCTAACTATGGCTACACCTTC
NA,NA,TRBJ1-1,TRBV27,CASSLSGRQSAFF,TGTGCCAGCAGTTTAAGTGGGAGACAATCAGCTTTCTTT
NA,TRBD1,TRBJ1-2,TRBV9,CASSVGQGAHGYTF,TGTGCCAGCAGCGTCGGACAGGGGGCGCACGGCTACACCTTC
once,TRBD2,TRBJ2-5,TRBV6-5,CASRTGLAQETQYF,TGTGCCAGCAGAACGGGACTAGCCCAAGAGACCCAGTACTTC
NA,TRBD2,TRBJ2-7,TRBV4-3,CASSQVLSGTSGVAF,TGCGCCAGCAGCCAAGTACTTTCCGGGACTAGCGGGGTGGCCTTC
NA,TRBD1,TRBJ2-3,TRBV5-6,CASSWGQGADTQYF,TGTGCCAGCAGCTGGGGTCAGGGGGCGGATACGCAGTATTTT
NA,NA,TRBJ1-2,TRBV6-2/TRBV6-3,CASSGGHSYGYTF,TGTGCCAGCAGTGGTGGACACTCCTATGGCTACACCTTC
NA,NA,TRBJ2-6,TRBV19,CASSDLDSGANVLTF,TGTGCCAGTAGTGACTTGGACTCTGGGGCCAACGTCCTGACTTTC